This entry describes one T cell receptor beta chain. This record belongs to a study of blood T cells in healthy people across ages. Germline values: CDR1 SQVTM, CDR2 ANQGSEA. V was shortened by 6 bases and J by 3 bases, with 12 bases between the two germline ends. CDR3 size: 12 residues. Sample-barcoded 5' priming and a J-beta primer mix drove a second PCR of about 7 to 12 cycles. Each cDNA molecule was tagged by a template-switch adaptor with 12 random nucleotides. TCRdb called the 5' RACE reads again in MiXCR, with one record for every CDR3 protein. The table shows around 1,000,000 distinct CDR3 sequences, with almost 25% occurring only once. Another study also made use of these data, one on T cells of mothers and their children. This second study notes: Roughly 6 children and their three healthy Caucasian mothers were the donors.

The rearrangement links TRBV29-1 to TRBJ2-7, with D maybe TRBD1 (5 bases). Source material: blood. This TCR came from a girl aged 2 to 9 in good health. The CDR3 reads CSVGDSDYEQYF. The CDR3 DNA reads TGCAGCGTAGGAGACAGTGACTACGAGCAGTACTTC.